The clone carrying this T cell receptor beta chain was counted between two and nine times. This sample is drawn from a study of T-cell memory formation after mild COVID-19. The CDR3 is 16 amino acids. CDR1 is SGHTA, CDR2 FQGNSA, per germline. Between the trimmed V and J ends, which lost 6 bases and 0 bases, there was a span of 15 bases. TCRdb re-analysed the 5' RACE reads in MiXCR, keeping a single row per CDR3 protein. This sample has approximately 150,000 distinct CDR3 sequences, with 10% to 15% found just once. The sample comprised PBMCs or a T cell subset sorted from them (not recorded which). The clonotype originates from a man aged 18 to 30 who had mild COVID-19 (a few samples of this study predate the infection). Cell type and time point are not known. The V and J genes are TRBV7-2 and TRBJ2-1; TRBD2 might be the D (5 bases). As DNA, the CDR3 is TGTGCCAGCAGGGCCCGCTCGCGGGTCTCCTACAATGAGCAGTTCTTC. Protein product: CASRARSRVSYNEQFF.